This T cell receptor (beta chain) was recovered during a study of response to subunit inactivated influenza vaccine. This clonotype appeared a few times. Its matching antigen is unknown. TCRdb analysed the RT-PCR reads with MiXCR anew, one entry per CDR3 protein. The top ten clones hold roughly 10% of a sample with almost 600,000 distinct CDR3 sequences, 13% to 15% of them seen once. General study findings and limits: Authors suggested that a seasonal influenza vaccination recruits few new T cells each time.

This clonotype originated in a man between 45 and 60 years old who received an inactivated influenza vaccine. Sequences were derived from PBMCs from blood, sampled approximately 13 days after vaccination.

In DNA, the CDR3 is TGTGCCAGCAGCCCGAGACTAGCGGGAGGGCGCGAGCAGTACTTC. Its protein is CASSPRLAGGREQYF. V and J are TRBV6-2 or TRBV6-3 and TRBJ2-7; 14 bases match TRBD2. This CDR3 contains 15 residues. V trimming: 6 bases; J trimming: 6 bases; junction bases outside the gene matches: 7. Germline CDR1 reads MNHEY; CDR2 reads SVGEGT.